The T cell receptor (beta chain) under discussion was sequenced for a study of blood T cell repertoires in COVID-19. The overall study: The cDNA or gDNA used as material had been derived from T cells, B-cell-depleted T cells, or PBMCs.

Recruited during active infection, patients (from Seattle) were subsequently followed longitudinally. As originally analysed: Reference gene primers were amplified, and this amplification served to estimate nucleated cell counts. Assay used: immunoSEQ multiplex PCR; TCRdb lists only in-frame clones, some missing. V and J calls and clone size are copied from that table; D and trimming were computed from the DNA. This table holds some 180,000 clones, more than 80% found once. CDR1 and CDR2 (germline): SGHNT, YYREEE (reference sequence). This CDR3 region has 16 residues. Deletions cut 0 bases from V and 2 bases from J, with 12 bases between.

The source is a woman aged 40 to 50 with COVID-19, enrolled during active disease. The sequencing input was peripheral blood. The chain carries TRBV5-4 and TRBJ1-3, with a weak D call TRBD1 (5 bases). For the CDR3, the DNA is TGTGCCAGCAGCTTGGACGGGGGGTTGACTGGAAACACCATATATTTT. It encodes CASSLDGGLTGNTIYF.